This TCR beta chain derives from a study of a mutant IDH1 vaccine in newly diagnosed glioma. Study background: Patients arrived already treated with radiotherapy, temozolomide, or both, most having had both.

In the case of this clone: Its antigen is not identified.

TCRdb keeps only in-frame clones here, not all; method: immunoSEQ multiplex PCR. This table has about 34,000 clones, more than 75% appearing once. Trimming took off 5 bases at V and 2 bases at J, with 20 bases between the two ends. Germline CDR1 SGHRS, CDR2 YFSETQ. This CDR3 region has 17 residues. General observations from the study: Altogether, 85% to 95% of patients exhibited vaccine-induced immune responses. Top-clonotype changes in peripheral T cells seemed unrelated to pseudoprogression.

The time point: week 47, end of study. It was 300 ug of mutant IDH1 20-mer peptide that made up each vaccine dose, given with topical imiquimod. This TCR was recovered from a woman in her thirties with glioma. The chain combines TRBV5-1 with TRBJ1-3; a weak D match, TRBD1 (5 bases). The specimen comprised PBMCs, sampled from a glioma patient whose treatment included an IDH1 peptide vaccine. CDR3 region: CASSPVRDDRAGNTIYF. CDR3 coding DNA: TGCGCCAGCAGTCCAGTCCGGGACGATCGAGCTGGAAACACCATATATTTT.